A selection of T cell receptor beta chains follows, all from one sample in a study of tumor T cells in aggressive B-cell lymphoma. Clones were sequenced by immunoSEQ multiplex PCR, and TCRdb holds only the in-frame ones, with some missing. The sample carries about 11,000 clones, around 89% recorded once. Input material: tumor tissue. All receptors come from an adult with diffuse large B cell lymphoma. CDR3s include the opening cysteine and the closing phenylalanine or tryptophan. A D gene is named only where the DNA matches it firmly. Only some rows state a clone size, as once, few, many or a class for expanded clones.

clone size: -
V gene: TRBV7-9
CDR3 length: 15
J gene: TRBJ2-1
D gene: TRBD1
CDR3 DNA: TGTGCCAGCAGTTACGACGGGACAGGGATCCATGAGCAGTTCTTC
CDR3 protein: CASSYDGTGIHEQFF

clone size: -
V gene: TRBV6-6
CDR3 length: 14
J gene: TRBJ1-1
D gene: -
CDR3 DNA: TGTGCCAGCAGTTACATTCGGGCAGGGGCCGAAGCTTTCTTT
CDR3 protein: CASSYIRAGAEAFF

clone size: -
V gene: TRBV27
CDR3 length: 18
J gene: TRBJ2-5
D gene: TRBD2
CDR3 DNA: TGTGCCAGCAGTTTATACCCACCGGAAAGCGGGAGGAAGGAGACCCAGTACTTC
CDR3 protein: CASSLYPPESGRKETQYF

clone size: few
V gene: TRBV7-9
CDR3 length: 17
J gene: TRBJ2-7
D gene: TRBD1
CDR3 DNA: TGTGCCAGCAGCTCCGATCCCGGGACAGTTAGCTCCTACGAGCAGTACTTC
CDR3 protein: CASSSDPGTVSSYEQYF

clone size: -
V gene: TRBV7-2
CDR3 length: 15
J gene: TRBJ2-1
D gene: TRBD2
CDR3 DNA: TGTGCCAGCAGCTTCCGCGGGACTAGTACCGATGAGCAGTTCTTC
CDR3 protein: CASSFRGTSTDEQFF

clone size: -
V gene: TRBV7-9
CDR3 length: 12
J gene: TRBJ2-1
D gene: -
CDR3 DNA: TGTGCCAGCAGCGTGACACCCAATGAGCAGTTCTTC
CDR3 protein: CASSVTPNEQFF

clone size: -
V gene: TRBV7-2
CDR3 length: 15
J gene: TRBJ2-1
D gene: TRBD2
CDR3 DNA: TGTGCCAGCAGCTTATATAGCGGGCTTAACAATGAGCAGTTCTTC
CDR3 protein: CASSLYSGLNNEQFF

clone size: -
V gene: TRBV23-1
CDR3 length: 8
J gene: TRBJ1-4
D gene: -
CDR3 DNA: TGCGCCAGCAGTCAACAGTTTTTT
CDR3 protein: CASSQQFF

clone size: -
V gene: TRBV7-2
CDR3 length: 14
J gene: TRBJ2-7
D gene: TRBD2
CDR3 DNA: TGTGCCAGCAGCGGGGGGGACTACCCCTACGAGCAGTACTTC
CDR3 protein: CASSGGDYPYEQYF

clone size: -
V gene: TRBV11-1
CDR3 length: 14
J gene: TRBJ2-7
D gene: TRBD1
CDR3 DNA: TGTGCCAGCAGCTGGGGGCAGGGGGCAGGCGAGCAGTACTTC
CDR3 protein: CASSWGQGAGEQYF

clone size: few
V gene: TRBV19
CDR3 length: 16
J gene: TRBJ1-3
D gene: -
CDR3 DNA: TGTGCCAGTAGAACCGGCGCAGGGAACTCTGGAAACACCATATATTTT
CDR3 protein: CASRTGAGNSGNTIYF

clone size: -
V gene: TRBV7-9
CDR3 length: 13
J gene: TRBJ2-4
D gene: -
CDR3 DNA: TGTGCCAGCAGCTTAGGGGTTGGAGGCCCGGCGTACTTC
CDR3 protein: CASSLGVGGPAYF

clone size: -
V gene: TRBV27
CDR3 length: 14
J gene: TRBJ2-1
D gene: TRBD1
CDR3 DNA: TGTGCCAGCAGTTCCTTCGGACAGGGGGGTGAGCAGTTCTTC
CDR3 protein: CASSSFGQGGEQFF

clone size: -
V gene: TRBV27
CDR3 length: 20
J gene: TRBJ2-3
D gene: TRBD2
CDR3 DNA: TGTGCCAGCAGTCCCCACAGGCGTCAGGGCGGGAGGACCAGCTCAGATACGCAGTATTTT
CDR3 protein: CASSPHRRQGGRTSSDTQYF

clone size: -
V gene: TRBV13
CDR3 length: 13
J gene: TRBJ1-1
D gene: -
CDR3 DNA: TGTGCCAGCAGCTTAGGTACGGGGTTGGAAGCTTTCTTT
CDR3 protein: CASSLGTGLEAFF

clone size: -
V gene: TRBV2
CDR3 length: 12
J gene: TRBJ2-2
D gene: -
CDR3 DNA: TGTGCCAGTAGTCGCGGCACCGGGGAGCTGTTTTTT
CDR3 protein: CASSRGTGELFF

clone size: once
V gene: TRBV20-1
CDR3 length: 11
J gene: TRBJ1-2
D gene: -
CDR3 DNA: TGCAGTGCCTCCGTCCTGTATGGCTACACCTTC
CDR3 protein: CSASVLYGYTF

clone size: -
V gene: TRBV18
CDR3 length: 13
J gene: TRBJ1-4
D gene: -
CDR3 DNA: TGTGCCAGCTCACCAGTAGGAGGTGAAAAACTGTTTTTT
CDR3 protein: CASSPVGGEKLFF

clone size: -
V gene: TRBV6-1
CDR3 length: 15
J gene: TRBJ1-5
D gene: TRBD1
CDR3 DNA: TGTGCCAGCAGTTCCGAGACAGGGGGCAATCAGCCCCAGCATTTT
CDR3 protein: CASSSETGGNQPQHF

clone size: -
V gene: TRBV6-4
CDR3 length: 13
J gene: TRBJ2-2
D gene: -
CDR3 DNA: TGTGCCAGCCGGTCAGGGGACAAGGGGGAGCTGTTTTTT
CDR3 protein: CASRSGDKGELFF

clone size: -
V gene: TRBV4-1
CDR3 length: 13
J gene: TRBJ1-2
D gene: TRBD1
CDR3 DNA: TGCGCCAGCAGCCATGTACAGGGGGATGGCTACACCTTC
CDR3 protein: CASSHVQGDGYTF

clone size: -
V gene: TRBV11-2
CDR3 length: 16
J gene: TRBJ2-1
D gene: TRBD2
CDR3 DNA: TGTGCCAGCAGCTCGCTTCTAGCGGACTTGGACAATGAGCAGTTCTTC
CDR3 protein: CASSSLLADLDNEQFF

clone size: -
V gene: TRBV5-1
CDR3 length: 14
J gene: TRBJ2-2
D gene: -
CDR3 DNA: TGCGCCAGCAGCTTGGCTTTCGGCACCGGGGAGCTGTTTTTT
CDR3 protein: CASSLAFGTGELFF